This TCR beta chain was documented in a study of follicular helper T cells after annual influenza vaccination. Study-level points and caveats: ICOS+CD38+ cTfh clonality change tracked circulating plasmablast frequency change.

The CDR3 totals 14 residues. The V and J ends lost 0 bases and 5 bases, in that order; junction bases with no gene match: 4. Germline values: CDR1 SGHNT, CDR2 YYREEE (reference sequence). Documented time point: 2014-2015 season, 7 days after vaccination. Between about 40 and 110 mL of blood was drawn per time point. On this clone itself: Antigen: not known.

Profiled with immunoSEQ multiplex PCR; TCRdb holds only in-frame clones, not every one. The sample lists about 10,000 clones; about four fifths were seen once. This sequence was found in an adult who received the influenza vaccine. The sample here was CXCR5- memory CD4+ T cells sorted from blood, taken 7 days after influenza vaccination. The V and J genes are TRBV5-4 and TRBJ2-5; 7 bases are a match to TRBD1. The CDR3 DNA reads TGTGCCAGCAGCTTGGAAGGGGGCCGCGAGACCCAGTACTTC. It encodes CASSLEGGRETQYF.